Below are 32 T cell receptor beta chains sequenced from a single sample in a study of blood T cells in healthy people across ages. The second PCR ran roughly 7 to 12 cycles with a sample-barcoded 5' primer and J-beta primers. In TCRdb, the 5' RACE reads were re-called with MiXCR into one record per CDR3 protein. The sample holds hundreds of thousands of distinct CDR3 sequences, about 53% seen once. The sample was blood. Receptor source: an elderly man in good health.

This clonotype was counted between two and nine times. The V gene is TRBV9, the J gene TRBJ2-1; TRBD2 aligns across 15 bases. The CDR3 extends over 16 amino acids. J gave up 9 bases and V 4 bases, and 8 bases lay outside the gene matches. CDR1 is SGDLS, CDR2 YYNGEE, per germline. CDR3 protein: CASSPGGLAGGVEQFF. DNA of the CDR3: TGTGCCAGCAGCCCCGGAGGACTAGCGGGAGGGGTTGAGCAGTTCTTC.

The CDR3 region has the DNA TGTGCCAGCAGTTCGACCGGGGGGGCCCAGACCCAGTACTTC. This encodes CASSSTGGAQTQYF. This sequence joins TRBV12-3 or TRBV12-4 and TRBJ2-5, with 8 positions matching TRBD2. The CDR3 is 14 amino acids. Trimming cost V 4 bases and J 6 bases; bases outside gene matches: 7.

V and J are TRBV20-1 and TRBJ2-7, with a tentative D call TRBD2 (6 bases). Between the trimmed V and J ends, which lost 0 bases and 7 bases, there was a span of 19 bases. This CDR3 has 15 amino acids. The V gene's germline CDR1 is DFQATT and CDR2 SNEGSKA (reference sequence). The CDR3 loop reads CSARDSRGILGEQYF. In DNA form, the CDR3 reads TGCAGTGCTAGAGATAGTCGCGGGATTTTGGGAGAGCAGTACTTC.

This clonotype was seen a handful of times. The chain uses TRBV29-1 and TRBJ2-1; D perhaps matches TRBD1 (5 bases). Germline lookup yields CDR1 SQVTM and CDR2 ANQGSEA. This CDR3 contains 14 residues. V shed 4 bases and J shed 0 bases, with 10 bases lying between them. CDR3 sequence: CSVVRRGSYNEQFF. The CDR3 DNA reads as TGCAGCGTTGTTAGAAGGGGCTCCTACAATGAGCAGTTCTTC.

The J gene is TRBJ2-5, the V gene TRBV9; TRBD2 agrees at 8 bases. Germline V gene data show CDR1 as SGDLS and CDR2 as YYNGEE. V gave up 3 bases and J gave up 11 bases; unmatched junction bases: 6. This CDR3 has 12 amino acids. DNA for the CDR3: TGTGCCAGCAGCGCTCGGGGGGGTGAGCAGTACTTC. Amino acids: CASSARGGEQYF.

This clonotype has just a few counts. The chain has TRBV25-1 and TRBJ2-1; D is unresolved. The CDR3 loop spans 16 amino acids. From germline, CDR1 is MGHDK and CDR2 SYGVNS. The V gene lost 4 bases and the J gene lost 0 bases, with 13 bases spanning the gap. CDR3 bases: TGTGCCAGCAGTGCCTGGAGCGCGAGCTCCTACAATGAGCAGTTCTTC. Amino acid sequence: CASSAWSASSYNEQFF.

In this sample, this clonotype turned up a few times. The rearrangement uses TRBV7-2 and TRBJ2-7; D remains unclear. Trimming removed 2 bases at V and 0 bases at J, with 8 bases between. CDR1 and CDR2 (germline): SGHTA, FQGNSA. This CDR3 region has 14 residues. Here the CDR3 reads CASSLPTLSYEQYF. CDR3 sequence (DNA): TGTGCCAGCAGCTTACCCACACTCTCCTACGAGCAGTACTTC.

The chain uses TRBV12-3 or TRBV12-4 and TRBJ1-5; 7 bases line up with TRBD1. The CDR3 loop spans 16 amino acids. Germline trimming cut 3 bases from V and 3 bases from J; bases unmatched to any gene: 8. The CDR3 DNA follows: TGTGCCAGCAGTTTCAGGGGGGCGGCCGACAATCAGCCCCAGCATTTT. This sequence encodes CASSFRGAADNQPQHF.

This chain connects TRBV3-1 to TRBJ2-5; 10 bases agree with TRBD2. V dropped 3 bases and J dropped 11; count of bases not matched to a gene: 12. The V gene's germline CDR1 is LGHDT and CDR2 YNNKEL (reference sequence). The CDR3 loop spans 15 amino acids. CDR3 in DNA: TGTGCCAGCAGCCAGCTAGCGGGAGCCCCCAATGAGCAGTACTTC. Translating gives CASSQLAGAPNEQYF.

The chain employs TRBV20-1 and TRBJ2-5; a possible D gene is TRBD2 (6 bases). Trimming cost V 3 bases and J 11 bases, with 31 bases left between them. Germline lookup yields CDR1 DFQATT and CDR2 SNEGSKA (reference sequence). The CDR3 covers 17 residues. CDR3 in DNA: TGCAGTGCTAGCTCGGACCAGGTCCTAGGAGGGCCCAATGAGCAGTACTTC. It encodes CSASSDQVLGGPNEQYF.

This sequence joins TRBV5-1 and TRBJ2-5, with 9 bases aligning to TRBD1. V shed 4 bases and J 5 bases; nucleotides not matched to a gene: 9. Germline CDR1 and CDR2: SGHRS and YFSETQ. CDR3 length: 15 amino acids. The CDR3 spells CASSGTGWVEETQYF. CDR3 in DNA: TGCGCCAGCAGCGGGACAGGGTGGGTTGAGGAGACCCAGTACTTC.

The chain uses TRBV12-5 and TRBJ2-7, with 8 bases that match TRBD2. Germline V gene lookup returns CDR1 LGHNT and CDR2 FRNRAP. The CDR3 is made up of 14 amino acids. Trimming took 6 bases from V and 5 from J; bases not matched to a gene: 9. In DNA, the CDR3 is TGTGCTAGTGGCCGTGGTGAAGCGGGAGACGAGCAGTACTTC. Encoded protein: CASGRGEAGDEQYF.

The rearrangement links TRBV5-6 to TRBJ2-5; TRBD1 aligns across 7 bases. Per the germline V gene, CDR1 is SGHDT and CDR2 is YYEEEE. V shed 1 base, J shed 1 base, and the junction held 7 bases outside the gene matches. This CDR3 comprises 16 residues. CDR3 protein: CASSLQGAGGQETQYF. The CDR3 DNA sequence: TGTGCCAGCAGCTTGCAAGGGGCAGGGGGCCAAGAGACCCAGTACTTC.

The chain recombines TRBV5-1 with TRBJ2-3; the D gene is possibly TRBD2 (5 bases). The V gene's germline CDR1 is SGHRS and CDR2 YFSETQ. The CDR3 contains 14 residues. Trimming left V 6 bases short and J 14 bases short, with 25 bases between. The CDR3 protein is CASMSQERSGYAYF. As DNA, the CDR3 is TGCGCCAGCATGTCCCAGGAACGGTCGGGATACGCGTATTTT.

The genes are TRBV5-1 and TRBJ2-1; D could derive from TRBD1 or TRBD2 (5 bases each). Germline V lookup: CDR1 SGHRS, CDR2 YFSETQ. The CDR3 consists of 13 residues. Trimming shortened V by 3 bases and J by 6 bases, and 10 bases separated the two germline ends. As DNA, the CDR3 is TGCGCCAGCAGCTGGGACGCCTCCAATGAGCAGTTCTTC. Translated: CASSWDASNEQFF.

The V and J genes are TRBV6-6 and TRBJ1-6; D remains ambiguous. The CDR3 sequence is 11 residues long. Trimming took 5 bases from V and 13 from J, leaving 9 bases between them. CDR1 MNHNY and CDR2 SVGAGI come from the germline V gene (reference sequence). In DNA, the CDR3 is TGTGCCAGCAGTGACGCCAGGCCCCTCCACTTT. It specifies CASSDARPLHF.

This chain uses TRBV6-1 with TRBJ2-7; possible D gene TRBD1, 5 bases. Judging by the DNA end, TRBJ2-5 fits better; the J call may be wrong. Germline CDR1 and CDR2: MNHNS and SASEGT. This CDR3 is 15 amino acids long. The CDR3: CASSEKKGRFETQYF. CDR3 nucleotides: TGTGCCAGCAGTGAAAAGAAGGGGCGTTTTGAGACCCAGTACTTC.

The chain joins TRBV12-3 or TRBV12-4 to TRBJ2-1, with no clear D. The CDR3 totals 15 residues. The V end was cut by 3 bases, the J end by 3 bases, with 12 bases between. DNA for the CDR3: TGTGCCAGCAGTTTCGGCAGTCCCAACTACAATGAGCAGTTCTTC. The encoded protein is CASSFGSPNYNEQFF.

This chain joins TRBV18 and TRBJ2-5, with 7 bases identical to TRBD2. The germline V gene has CDR1 KGHSH and CDR2 LQKENI. The length of the CDR3 is 16 residues. V lost 2 bases, J lost 7 bases, and 13 bases stayed unmatched. The CDR3 protein is CASSPTREATRATQYF. The CDR3 DNA sequence: TGTGCCAGCTCACCAACCCGGGAGGCTACAAGGGCGACCCAGTACTTC.

The V and J genes are TRBV29-1 and TRBJ2-5, with TRBD2 identical over 8 bases. Per germline, CDR1 SQVTM and CDR2 ANQGSEA. CDR3 size: 13 residues. V lost 4 bases, J lost 1 base, and 2 bases stayed unmatched. CDR3 DNA sequence: TGCAGCGTTGTAGCGGGGAGCCAAGAGACCCAGTACTTC. It codes for CSVVAGSQETQYF.

The chain uses TRBV3-1 and TRBJ2-3; 11 bases agree with TRBD2. Trimming took 6 bases from V and 4 from J; bases not matched to a gene: 9. Germline CDR1 and CDR2: LGHDT and YNNKEL (reference sequence). This CDR3 comprises 16 residues. For the CDR3, the DNA is TGTGCCAGCAGTCCAACTAGCGGGAGAGAGGCAGATACGCAGTATTTT. This codes for CASSPTSGREADTQYF.

The rearrangement joins TRBV10-3 to TRBJ2-1; 9 bases align to TRBD2. TRBJ2-7 matches the DNA end more closely, so the J call is doubtful. The CDR3 extends over 16 amino acids. Germline CDR1 is ENHRY and CDR2 is SYGVKD. The CDR3 region has the DNA TGTGCCATCAGTGAGTCTCTAGCGGGATCCTACAATGAGCAGTACTTC. Residues: CAISESLAGSYNEQYF.

Comments on this clonotype: Since a much larger clone is just one base distant, this may be a read error. The chain has TRBV24-1 and TRBJ2-5; D not certain. V was trimmed by 5 bases and J by 11 bases, leaving 11 bases between them. From germline, CDR1 is KGHDR and CDR2 SFDVKD. This CDR3 region has 11 residues. The CDR3 sequence is CATSVWDEQYF. In DNA, the CDR3 is TGTGCCACCAGTGTCTGGGATGAGCAGTACTTC.

This chain links TRBV7-2 with TRBJ2-1, with D hard to call. V gave up 2 bases and J gave up 9 bases, with 5 bases separating them. Germline V lookup: CDR1 SGHTA, CDR2 FQGNSA. This CDR3 comprises 11 residues. The CDR3 spells CASSLNGEQFF. The DNA for the CDR3 is TGTGCCAGCAGCTTAAATGGTGAGCAGTTCTTC.

CDR3 coding DNA: TGCGCCAGCAGCTGGGCTCCGGGAGGGCCGCCCAATGAGCAGTTCTTC. Its protein product is CASSWAPGGPPNEQFF. The V gene is TRBV5-1, the J gene TRBJ2-1, with 8 bases identical to TRBD2. The CDR3 contains 16 residues. The V segment lost 3 bases and the J segment 6 bases; nucleotides outside the gene matches: 11. Germline assignment: CDR1 SGHRS and CDR2 YFSETQ.

The chain links TRBV5-1 to TRBJ1-5; D unresolved. The CDR3 has 18 residues. Deletions cut 1 base from V and 3 bases from J, with 20 bases between. Germline loops: CDR1 SGHRS, CDR2 YFSETQ. The CDR3 nucleotides are TGCGCCAGCAGCTTGTATCCCAGGATCGGAACTGACAATCAGCCCCAGCATTTT. Its translation is CASSLYPRIGTDNQPQHF.

A few counts support this clonotype. The CDR3 DNA sequence: TGTGCCAGCAGCCCCCGACTAAGCGGGGGCTACAATGAGCAGTTCTTC. Protein product: CASSPRLSGGYNEQFF. The V gene is TRBV7-8, the J gene TRBJ2-1; 8 bases map to TRBD2. Germline CDR1 and CDR2: SGHVS and FQNEAQ. This CDR3 region has 16 residues. The trim removed 5 bases at V and 3 bases at J, leaving 9 bases unmatched.

This clonotype was counted between two and nine times. The chain carries TRBV6-2 or TRBV6-3 and TRBJ2-4; no clear D. In germline, CDR1 is MNHEY, CDR2 SVGEGT. The CDR3 runs to 15 residues. Trimming removed 6 bases at V and 3 bases at J, with 15 bases between. The CDR3 here is CASSRPRAGKNIQYF. Written as DNA, the CDR3 is TGTGCCAGCAGCCGCCCAAGAGCAGGCAAAAACATTCAGTACTTC.

The chain has TRBV20-1 and TRBJ2-5, with D possibly being TRBD1 (6 bases). CDR3 length: 15 residues. Between the trimmed V and J ends, which lost 4 bases and 3 bases, there was a span of 18 bases. Germline values: CDR1 DFQATT, CDR2 SNEGSKA (reference sequence). This chain's CDR3 is CSATSSGPGEETQYF. In DNA form, the CDR3 reads TGCAGTGCTACGTCTTCCGGCCCAGGGGAAGAGACCCAGTACTTC.

In the case of this clonotype: Germline is not matched at one junction end, which may reflect a read error. The chain recombines TRBV7-9 with TRBJ2-3; TRBD1 might be the D (5 bases). The CDR3 totals 15 residues. Per germline, CDR1 SEHNR and CDR2 FQNEAQ (reference sequence). This chain's CDR3 is CASSSLADFTGTQYF. The CDR3 bases are TGTGCCAGCAGCTCCCTGGCCGACTTCACAGGTACGCAGTATTTT.

This clonotype was seen more than once but under ten times. The genes are TRBV3-1 and TRBJ2-7, with TRBD2 as a possible D gene (6 bases). This CDR3 is 14 amino acids long. The germline CDR1 and CDR2 sequences are LGHDT and YNNKEL (reference sequence). Trimming left V 7 bases short and J 6 bases short, with 19 bases between. This CDR3 reads CASNSQTSPSEQYF. The CDR3 DNA follows: TGTGCCAGCAACTCCCAGACTAGTCCCAGCGAGCAGTACTTC.

This chain's CDR3 is CASSSDRGAVKKLFF. Here the CDR3 DNA reads TGTGCCAGCAGTTCGGACAGGGGGGCGGTGAAAAAACTGTTTTTT. The chain employs TRBV12-3 or TRBV12-4 and TRBJ1-4; 10 bases match TRBD1. V was clipped by 4 bases and J by 9 bases; unmatched bases: 8. The CDR3 sequence is 15 residues long.